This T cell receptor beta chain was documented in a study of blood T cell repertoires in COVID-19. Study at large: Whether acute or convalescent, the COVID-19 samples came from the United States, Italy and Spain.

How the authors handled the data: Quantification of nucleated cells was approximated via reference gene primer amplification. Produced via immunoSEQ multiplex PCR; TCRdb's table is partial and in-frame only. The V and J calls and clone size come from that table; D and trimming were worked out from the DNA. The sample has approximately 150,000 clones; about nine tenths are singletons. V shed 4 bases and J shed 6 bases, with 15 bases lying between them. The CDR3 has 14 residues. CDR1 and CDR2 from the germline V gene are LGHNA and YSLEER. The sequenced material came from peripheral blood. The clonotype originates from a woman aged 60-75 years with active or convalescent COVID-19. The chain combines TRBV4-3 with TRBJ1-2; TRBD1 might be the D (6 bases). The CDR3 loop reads CASSRTVQGNGYTF. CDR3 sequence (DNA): TGCGCCAGCAGCCGCACAGTACAGGGAAATGGCTACACCTTC.